The text below deals with one T cell receptor beta chain. The data are from a study of blood T cell repertoires in COVID-19. Study context: Italy, Spain and the United States were the sources of the convalescent and acute COVID-19 samples. Sources were T cells, B-cell-depleted T cells, or PBMCs; the material itself was cDNA or gDNA.

The CDR3 runs to 13 residues. The germline CDR1 and CDR2 sequences are MNHNY and SVGAGI (reference sequence). J lost 4 bases, V lost 10 bases, and 2 bases had no gene match. Authors' processing steps: Scientists estimated how many nucleated cells there were by amplifying reference gene primers. Profiling relied on immunoSEQ multiplex PCR, and the TCRdb table lists in-frame clones only, not all of them. The V and J calls and clone size come from that table; D and trimming were worked out from the DNA. The table records 75,000 to 95,000 clones, about 82% of them present only once. The sample was peripheral blood. The V gene is TRBV6-6, the J gene TRBJ2-1, with TRBD2 identical over 12 bases. The clonotype was recovered from a man between 50 and 59 years old with acute or convalescent COVID-19. The DNA for the CDR3 is TGTGCCACTCTAGCGGGAGGGTACAATGAGCAGTTCTTC. Translation gives CATLAGGYNEQFF.